The source of this T cell receptor beta chain is a study of glioma-infiltrating T cells. Study observations and caveats: Non-neoplastic patients had below-expected tissue-blood divergence, while all gliomas exceeded expectation.

V lost 6 bases, J lost 13 bases, and 15 bases lay in between. The CDR3 has 12 amino acids. Looked up from germline, CDR1 is SNHLY and CDR2 is FYNNEI. TCR alpha and beta CDR3 regions were amplified from RNA using iRepertoire nested multiplex PCR. For one-step reverse transcription and amplification, about 85-400 ng of tissue mRNA or PBMC total RNA was used. TCRdb re-derived calls from the multiplex PCR reads in MiXCR, one entry per CDR3 protein. Here the sample spans 100,000 to 150,000 distinct CDR3 sequences, 20% to 25% being singletons. A remark on this clonotype: Its antigen remains unknown.

The V call is TRBV2, the J call TRBJ1-4, with D unclear. The specimen sequenced was glioma tissue, nonneoplastic brain tissue, or PBMCs (not recorded which). The clonotype originates from a human donor with low-grade glioma or glioblastoma, undergoing nonglioma brain surgery, or in good health (not recorded which). The CDR3 bases are TGTGCCAGCAGGGTTCGAGACGATTCACTGTTTTTT. Protein sequence: CASRVRDDSLFF.